The rows below give T cell receptor beta chains drawn from one sample of a study of blood T cell repertoires in COVID-19. Produced via immunoSEQ multiplex PCR; TCRdb's table is partial and in-frame only. The table records under 300,000 clones, around 88% of them present only once. Specimen: PBMCs or T cells enriched from blood (not recorded which). The receptors here all came from a man aged 35 to 55 who had recovered from COVID-19. Both conserved end residues are trimmed from each CDR3.

v_gene	len	j_gene	CDR3aa
TRBV15	12	TRBJ1-5	ATSRTQGIQPQH
TRBV6-5	12	TRBJ1-6	ASSYSQANSPLH
TRBV2	13	TRBJ1-4	ASNRDREDNEKLF
TRBV6-5	13	TRBJ1-1	ASSYGGRGLSEAF
TRBV9	13	TRBJ1-5	ASSLGQGINQPQH
TRBV7-9	13	TRBJ2-1	ASSHGTGKNIEQF
TRBV28	12	TRBJ1-1	ASSFFSGNTEAF
TRBV5-1	14	TRBJ2-5	ASSLAGGTSQETQY
TRBV5-6	10	TRBJ1-2	ASSTYNYGYT
TRBV10-1	13	TRBJ1-4	ASSENGQNDEKLF
TRBV7-9	13	TRBJ1-3	ASSLGTGTGNTIY
TRBV12-3/TRBV12-4	11	TRBJ2-4	ASSLASRNIQY
TRBV5-1	13	TRBJ2-7	ASSLRQGISYEQY
TRBV30	11	TRBJ2-7	AWSIRELREQY
TRBV6-2/TRBV6-3	12	TRBJ1-5	ASSRGTGRQPQH
TRBV5-1	12	TRBJ2-3	ASSPQRYTDTQY
TRBV10-3	11	TRBJ1-6	AISEEGNSPLH
TRBV4-2	19	TRBJ2-4	ASSQTLTGRLAGGSKNIQY
TRBV27	9	TRBJ2-7	ASMDSYEQY
TRBV30	9	TRBJ2-7	AGGQGGEQY
TRBV5-1	14	TRBJ1-2	ASSLGLFGTGNGYT
TRBV27	14	TRBJ2-7	ASSLTPARGEGEQY
TRBV19	13	TRBJ1-2	ASAGKGQCNYGYT
TRBV6-2/TRBV6-3	12	TRBJ2-5	ASSSGTDTGTQY
TRBV27	13	TRBJ1-6	ASSGQRPDNSPLH
TRBV30	12	TRBJ2-5	ACQRDRGQETQY
TRBV4-1	9	TRBJ1-1	ASSRGAEAF
TRBV29-1	11	TRBJ1-3	SAVRTGGNTIY
TRBV5-6	14	TRBJ2-1	ASSSTIRSSYNEQF
TRBV7-8	13	TRBJ2-7	ASSRLAETSYEQY
TRBV13	12	TRBJ2-7	ASSLAVQSYEQY
TRBV6-4	13	TRBJ2-3	ASSDLAGGPDTQY
TRBV7-3	13	TRBJ1-1	ASSPSGIGGTEAF
TRBV2	12	TRBJ2-1	ASSEGSSYNEQF
TRBV9	13	TRBJ1-2	ASSVRAGRNYGYT
TRBV2	10	TRBJ1-1	ASKAVNTEAF
TRBV4-1	14	TRBJ2-7	ASSPGLADHNYEQY
TRBV2	13	TRBJ1-4	ASSEDRGAKEKLF
TRBV5-1	13	TRBJ1-1	ASSLSGTGNTEAF
TRBV5-6	12	TRBJ2-7	ASSPIAGAYEQY
TRBV5-1	12	TRBJ2-7	ATTPGTGAAEQY
TRBV27	13	TRBJ1-1	ASSFLSRSTPEAF
TRBV9	14	TRBJ2-2	ASSVWGQDNTGELF
TRBV29-1	12	TRBJ1-3	SVKEGPSGNTIY
TRBV27	13	TRBJ1-2	ASSLFPTGGSSYT
TRBV24-1	16	TRBJ1-2	ATSDLRGYPNTNYGYT
TRBV9	12	TRBJ2-7	ASSVEVTGYEQY
TRBV10-3	13	TRBJ2-3	AIREAGAGTDTQY
TRBV11-2	11	TRBJ2-5	ASSLAGVETQY
TRBV6-5	11	TRBJ1-2	ASSPVGDYGYT
TRBV6-1	11	TRBJ1-6	ASSESIITPLH
TRBV2	12	TRBJ1-1	ASSIRTKNTEAF